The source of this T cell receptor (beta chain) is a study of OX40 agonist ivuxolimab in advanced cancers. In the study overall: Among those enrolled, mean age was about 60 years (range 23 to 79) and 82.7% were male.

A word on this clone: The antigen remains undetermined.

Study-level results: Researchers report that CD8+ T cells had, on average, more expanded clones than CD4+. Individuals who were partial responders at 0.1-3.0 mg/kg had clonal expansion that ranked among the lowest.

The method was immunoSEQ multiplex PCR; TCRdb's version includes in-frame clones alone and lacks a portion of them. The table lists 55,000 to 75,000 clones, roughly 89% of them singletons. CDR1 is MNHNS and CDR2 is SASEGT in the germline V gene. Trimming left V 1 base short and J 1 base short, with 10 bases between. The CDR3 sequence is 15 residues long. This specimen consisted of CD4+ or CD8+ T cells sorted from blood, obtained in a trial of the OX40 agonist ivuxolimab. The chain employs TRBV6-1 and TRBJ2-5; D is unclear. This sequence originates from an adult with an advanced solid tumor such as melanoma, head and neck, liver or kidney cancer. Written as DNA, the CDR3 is TGTGCCAGCAGTGAAGACGAGTGGGTCCAAGAGACCCAGTACTTC. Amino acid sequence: CASSEDEWVQETQYF.